This TCR beta chain was retrieved from a study of radiotherapy plus CTLA-4 blockade in lung cancer. Overall study: Among patients, 15% to 20% showed objective responses, and approximately 31% had disease control.

Study-wide results and limits: Alongside interferon-beta, early blood T cell clone dynamics were reportedly the best predictor of response. There was expansion of tumor-derived TCR clones in blood after radiotherapy plus ipilimumab.

On this clone itself: No antigen is known for it.

It was focal radiation plus CTLA-4 blockade with ipilimumab that patients with chemo-refractory metastatic non-small-cell lung cancer received. Method: immunoSEQ multiplex PCR; TCRdb's copy keeps in-frame clones and lacks some. The sample lists 90,000 to 100,000 clones, 70% to 90% occurring once. Germline V lookup: CDR1 SNHLY, CDR2 FYNNEI. The length of the CDR3 is 11 residues. The specimen was peripheral blood, collected from a patient treated with radiotherapy plus ipilimumab. The J gene is TRBJ2-5, the V gene TRBV2; D gene unclear. The tail of the sequence fits TRBJ2-7 better, so the J call may be wrong. The clonotype originates from a human donor with non-small cell lung cancer that progressed on radiotherapy plus ipilimumab. The CDR3 spells CASSGYTEQYF. For the CDR3, the DNA is TGTGCCAGCAGTGGGTACACCGAGCAGTACTTC.